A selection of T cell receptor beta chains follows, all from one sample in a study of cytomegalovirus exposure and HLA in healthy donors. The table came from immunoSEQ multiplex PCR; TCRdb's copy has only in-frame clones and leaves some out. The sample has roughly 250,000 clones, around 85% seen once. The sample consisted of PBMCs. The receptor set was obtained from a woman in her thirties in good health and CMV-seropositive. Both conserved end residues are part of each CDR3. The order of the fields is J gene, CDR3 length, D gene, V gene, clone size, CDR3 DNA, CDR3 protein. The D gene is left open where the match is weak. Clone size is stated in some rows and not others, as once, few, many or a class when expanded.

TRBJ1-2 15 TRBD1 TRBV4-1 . TGCGCCAGCAGCCAAGACCATGCAGGGGGCTCCGGCTACACCTTC CASSQDHAGGSGYTF
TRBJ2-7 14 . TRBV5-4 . TGTGCCAGCAGCTTCGGGCAGGGGCATTACGAGCAGTACTTC CASSFGQGHYEQYF
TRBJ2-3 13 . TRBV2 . TGTGCCAGCAGTGTAATCAGGGCCGATACGCAGTATTTT CASSVIRADTQYF
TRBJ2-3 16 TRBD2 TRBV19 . TGTGCCAGTAGTATTATCGGGGGAGGGAACACAGATACGCAGTATTTT CASSIIGGGNTDTQYF
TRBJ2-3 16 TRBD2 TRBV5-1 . TGCGCCAGCAGCTTGGGACTAGCGGGAAGGCCAGATACGCAGTATTTT CASSLGLAGRPDTQYF
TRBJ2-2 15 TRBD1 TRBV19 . TGTGCCAGTAGGGGGACAGGTTCTATCCCCGGGGAGCTGTTTTTT CASRGTGSIPGELFF
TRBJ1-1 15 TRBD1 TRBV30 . TGTGCCTGGAGTGTAATGGGCGGACAGGGCTCTGAAGCTTTCTTT CAWSVMGGQGSEAFF
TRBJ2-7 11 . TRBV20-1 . TGCAGTGCTAGGGGCTACTACGAGCAGTACTTC CSARGYYEQYF
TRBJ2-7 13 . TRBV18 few TGTGCCAGCTCACCACGCAGCTCCTACGAGCAGTACTTC CASSPRSSYEQYF
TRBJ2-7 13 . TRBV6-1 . TGTGCCAGCAGTGTGAGTAGAAGCTACGAGCAGTACTTC CASSVSRSYEQYF
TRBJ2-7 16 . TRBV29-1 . TGCAGCGTTGAAGGGGTCGTCTTGGGACAAACCTACGAGCAGTACTTC CSVEGVVLGQTYEQYF
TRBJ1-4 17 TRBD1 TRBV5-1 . TGCGCCAGCAGCTTGGTTCTTTTCGGGACAGGGGATGAAAAACTGTTTTTT CASSLVLFGTGDEKLFF
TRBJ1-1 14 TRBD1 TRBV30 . TGTGCCTGGAGTGTACAGGGGGTTTGGACTGAAGCTTTCTTT CAWSVQGVWTEAFF
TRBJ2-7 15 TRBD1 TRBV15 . TGTGCCACCAGCCTACGACAGGGGGCCTCCTACGAGCAGTACTTC CATSLRQGASYEQYF
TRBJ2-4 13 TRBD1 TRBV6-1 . TGTGCCACCTTAAGGACAGGGCCTAACATTCAGTACTTC CATLRTGPNIQYF
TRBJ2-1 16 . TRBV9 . TGTGCCAGCAGCGTTAACGCGGATAGCTCCTACAATGAGCAGTTCTTC CASSVNADSSYNEQFF
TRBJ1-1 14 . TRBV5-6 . TGTGCCAGCAGCTTGGACTTGAGGGACACTGAAGCTTTCTTT CASSLDLRDTEAFF
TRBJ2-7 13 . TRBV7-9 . TGTGCCAGCAGCTTAGGGGACAACTACGAGCAGTACTTC CASSLGDNYEQYF
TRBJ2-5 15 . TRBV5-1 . TGCGCCAGCAGCTTGGCCTTTGGGGCAATACAGACCCAGTACTTC CASSLAFGAIQTQYF
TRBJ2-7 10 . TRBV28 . TGTGCCAGCAGTTTGAGAGAGCAGTACTTC CASSLREQYF
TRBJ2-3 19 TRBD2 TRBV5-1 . TGCGCCAGCAGCTTGGATCAGAGACTAGCGGGAGGGGGCACAGATACGCAGTATTTT CASSLDQRLAGGGTDTQYF
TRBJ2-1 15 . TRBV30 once TGTGCCTGGACCCCAGGCGAGCACCCCTACAATGAGCAGTTCTTC CAWTPGEHPYNEQFF
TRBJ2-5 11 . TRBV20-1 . TGCGGAGGAAGACAGGAAGAGACCCAGTACTTC CGGRQEETQYF
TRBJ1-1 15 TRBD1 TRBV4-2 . TGTGCCAGCAGCCAAGAAACGAGGGCCAGGGGGCAAGCTTTCTTT CASSQETRARGQAFF
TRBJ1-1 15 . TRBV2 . TGTGCCAGCAGTGAAGGGATAGGGAGGAACACTGAAGCTTTCTTT CASSEGIGRNTEAFF
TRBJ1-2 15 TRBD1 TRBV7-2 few TGTGCCAGCAGCTCCCGGGACAGGGGGGAGATAGGCTACACCTTC CASSSRDRGEIGYTF
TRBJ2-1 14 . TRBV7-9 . TGTGCCAGCAGCCTGGGAGGATTCTACAATGAGCAGTTCTTC CASSLGGFYNEQFF
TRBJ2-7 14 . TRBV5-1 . TGCGCCAGCAGCTTGCTCGGAGCTGTCTACGAGCAGTACTTC CASSLLGAVYEQYF
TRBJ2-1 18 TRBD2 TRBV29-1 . TGCAGCGGAACAGGGATAGGAGCGGGAGCGGGAAAGTACAATGAGCAGTTCTTC CSGTGIGAGAGKYNEQFF